A selection of T cell receptor beta chains follows, all from one sample in a study of post-analysis software for immune sequencing data. TCRdb processed the PCR reads anew with MiXCR; each CDR3 protein has one entry. This table holds roughly 160,000 distinct CDR3 sequences, under 40% found once. The material was blood, obtained after autologous hematopoietic stem cell transplantation. The origin of the receptors is a girl aged 10-17 years with multiple sclerosis. Both conserved end residues are part of each CDR3. D genes are given only for firm matches.

V	J	D	CDR3
TRBV12-3/TRBV12-4	TRBJ2-2	NA	CASRPLSNTGELFF
TRBV7-8	TRBJ2-7	TRBD2	CASTHLLAYYEQYF
TRBV7-3	TRBJ2-7	TRBD1	CASSPPGTGASYEQYF
TRBV5-1	TRBJ1-4	NA	CASSLSDSTEKLFF
TRBV20-1	TRBJ2-3	NA	CSLRDSLTDTQYF
TRBV6-5	TRBJ2-7	TRBD1	CASSSGQVSRPYEQYF
TRBV5-1	TRBJ1-1	NA	CASSKLFDMNTEAFF
TRBV5-1	TRBJ2-5	NA	CASSFAGIGMETQYF
TRBV29-1	TRBJ2-1	NA	CSALGWYEQFF
TRBV9	TRBJ2-3	TRBD2	CASSATHGRATDTQYF
TRBV12-3/TRBV12-4	TRBJ2-7	TRBD1	CASRDRSSYEQYF
TRBV20-1	TRBJ1-3	NA	CSARQGGLGSGNTIYF
TRBV6-2/TRBV6-3	TRBJ2-7	NA	CASSYPGLLRLGSYEQYF
TRBV12-3/TRBV12-4	NA	NA	CASSLGRYNEQYF
TRBV4-3	TRBJ2-7	TRBD2	CASSQSRESYEQYF
TRBV5-5	TRBJ2-3	TRBD2	CASSLLGRAWYF
TRBV7-2	TRBJ2-1	TRBD2	CASSVLAGGPGSYNEQFF
TRBV13	TRBJ2-5	NA	CASSYPAVDGETQYF
TRBV20-1	TRBJ2-1	TRBD2	CSARASGRHHSYNEQFF
TRBV20-1	TRBJ2-1	TRBD2	CSAPPAGLAGILVSNEQFF
TRBV4-1	TRBJ2-3	TRBD2	CASSHWEGSTDTQYF
TRBV12-3/TRBV12-4	TRBJ1-1	TRBD1	CASSLGMGTGPKEAFF
TRBV5-1	TRBJ1-2	NA	CASSPDLGDYGYTF
TRBV28	TRBJ1-2	TRBD1	CASSLVRGNGYTF
TRBV15	TRBJ1-4	TRBD1	CATSRRGTDATNEKLFF
TRBV6-2/TRBV6-3	TRBJ2-7	NA	CASSSRTFPYEQYF
TRBV27	TRBJ2-1	TRBD2	CASSLPGLADSYNEQFF
TRBV20-1	TRBJ2-3	TRBD1	CSAFTGDGTDTQYF
TRBV6-6	TRBJ2-1	TRBD2	CASKSGTYHNKQFF
TRBV2	NA	NA	CASSETGARNIQYF
TRBV29-1	TRBJ2-1	NA	CSVRRGTGHNEQFF
TRBV4-2	TRBJ2-5	TRBD2	CASSQGREGRQETQYF
TRBV24-1	TRBJ1-5	NA	CANQSRSLEQSAQHF
TRBV20-1	TRBJ1-1	NA	CSARGAGGTEAFF
TRBV5-1	TRBJ2-5	NA	CASSLLGLQETQYF
TRBV7-2	TRBJ2-6	TRBD1	CASSRWTGGQGAGANVRTF
TRBV29-1	TRBJ2-7	TRBD1	CSVGSVAGGEQYF
TRBV28	TRBJ2-5	TRBD2	CASRAQLAGSETQYF
TRBV5-1	TRBJ2-7	TRBD2	CASSSGTSGYYEQYF
TRBV5-1	TRBJ1-1	NA	CASSLQSAPNTEAFF
TRBV7-8	TRBJ2-7	NA	CASSLGTAGKSSYEQYF
TRBV5-1	TRBJ2-7	TRBD2	CASSLAGTRSDEQYF
TRBV5-5	TRBJ2-4	NA	CASSLEGVGGPKNIQYF
TRBV14	TRBJ2-5	NA	CASSPIRGTQYF
TRBV5-1	TRBJ1-1	NA	CASSPGTNTEAFF